The entry below describes one TCR beta chain. Its antigen is undetermined. This CDR3 has 15 residues. CDR1 SGHNT and CDR2 YYREEE come from the germline V gene (reference sequence). The V and J ends lost 4 bases and 1 base, in that order; junction bases with no gene match: 7. This entry belongs to a study of shared clonotypes between healthy human individuals. The wider study: Each donor's CD4 naive and CD4 memory cells filled three plates apiece, CD8 naive two, and CD8 memory one. Study results and limitations: The study found roughly 5% of naive CD4 clonotypes shared across several donors.

Genomic DNA from each subset was divided evenly over several immunoSEQ plates. TCRdb's copy holds only in-frame clones and misses some; the assay was immunoSEQ multiplex PCR. The sample has under 2.5 million clones; around 90% are singletons. The sample taken for sequencing was naive CD4+ T cells from PBMCs. Noted subset: CD45RA+ positively selected. The TCR comes from a man aged 18 to 29 in good health. Some clones in this sample may be carry-over from other donors' samples. J is TRBJ1-2 and V is TRBV5-4; 7 bases map to TRBD1. The CDR3 sequence: CASSRGTVVNYGYTF. The CDR3 nucleotides read TGTGCCAGCAGCCGGGGGACAGTCGTTAACTATGGCTACACCTTC.